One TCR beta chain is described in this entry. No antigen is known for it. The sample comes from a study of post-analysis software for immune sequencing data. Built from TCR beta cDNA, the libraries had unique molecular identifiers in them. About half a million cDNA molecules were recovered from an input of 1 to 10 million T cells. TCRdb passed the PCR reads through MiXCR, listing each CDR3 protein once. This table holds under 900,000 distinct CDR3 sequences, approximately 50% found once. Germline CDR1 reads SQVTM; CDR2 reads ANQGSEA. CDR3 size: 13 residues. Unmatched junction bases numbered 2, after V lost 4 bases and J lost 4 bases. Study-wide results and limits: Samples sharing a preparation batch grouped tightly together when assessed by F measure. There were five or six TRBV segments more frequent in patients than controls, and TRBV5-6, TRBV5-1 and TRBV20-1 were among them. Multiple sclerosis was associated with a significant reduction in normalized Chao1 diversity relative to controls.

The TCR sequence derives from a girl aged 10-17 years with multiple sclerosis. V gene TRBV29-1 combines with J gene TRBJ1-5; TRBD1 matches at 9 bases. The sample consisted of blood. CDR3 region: CSVGDRENQPQHF. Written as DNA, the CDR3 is TGCAGCGTTGGGGACAGGGAAAATCAGCCCCAGCATTTT.